These 32 T cell receptor beta chains came from one sample sequenced in a study of blood T cell repertoires in COVID-19. Libraries were prepared by immunoSEQ multiplex PCR; TCRdb keeps only in-frame clonotypes and omits some of them. Of about 200,000 clones listed, approximately 78% were seen once; the top ten hold about 5%. The specimen sequenced was peripheral blood. Source of these receptors: a woman in her 70s with COVID-19, enrolled during active disease.

V is TRBV7-2 and J is TRBJ2-5; TRBD1 matches 7 bases. Germline V gives CDR1 SGHTA, CDR2 FQGNSA. The V and J ends lost 3 bases and 5 bases, in that order; junction bases with no gene match: 6. The CDR3 totals 14 residues. CDR3: CASSLGTVRETQYF. The CDR3 coding sequence is TGTGCCAGCAGCTTGGGGACAGTGCGGGAGACCCAGTACTTC.

V usage is TRBV7-9 and J usage is TRBJ1-1, with D possibly being TRBD1 (5 bases). The germline V and J ends were trimmed by 7 bases and 5 bases, with 29 bases remaining between them. The CDR3 totals 18 residues. Looked up from germline, CDR1 is SEHNR and CDR2 is FQNEAQ (reference sequence). The CDR3, as DNA: TGTGCCAGCAAGCCGGACACTCCCCGGGCAGGGATTCCGACTGAAGCTTTCTTT. It is translated as CASKPDTPRAGIPTEAFF.

The sample holds a few counts of this clone. This chain links TRBV28 with TRBJ2-7, with D unclear. V lost 3 bases and J 6 bases, leaving 18 bases between the germline ends. The CDR3 consists of 15 residues. Germline loops: CDR1 MDHEN, CDR2 SYDVKM. CDR3 coding DNA: TGTGCCAGCAGTTTCCTAGTAGTAGGAGCCGGCGAGCAGTACTTC. Translated: CASSFLVVGAGEQYF.

This chain joins TRBV6-2 or TRBV6-3 and TRBJ2-7; tentative D call: TRBD2 (5 bases). In germline, CDR1 is MNHEY, CDR2 SVGEGT. This CDR3 region has 15 residues. Between the trimmed V and J ends, which lost 4 bases and 2 bases, there was a span of 15 bases. CDR3 protein: CASSSPTTVTYEQYF. Here the CDR3 DNA reads TGTGCCAGCAGTTCGCCGACTACTGTTACCTACGAGCAGTACTTC.

This clone was observed a single time. As DNA, the CDR3 is TGTGCCACCCGACTCAAATGGAACACTGAAGCTTTCTTT. This encodes CATRLKWNTEAFF. This chain joins TRBV28 and TRBJ1-1, with unresolved D. V was trimmed by 10 bases and J by 1 base, leaving 13 bases between them. This CDR3 region has 13 residues. The germline V gene encodes CDR1 MDHEN and CDR2 SYDVKM.

The V gene is TRBV18, the J gene TRBJ1-2, with D possibly being TRBD1 (5 bases). The CDR3 is made up of 15 amino acids. Germline V gene data show CDR1 as KGHSH and CDR2 as LQKENI. V dropped 0 bases and J dropped 2 bases, with 10 bases sitting between them. The CDR3 is CASSPPIRANYGYTF. The CDR3 nucleotides are TGTGCCAGCTCACCACCAATCAGGGCCAACTATGGCTACACCTTC.

The chain employs TRBV11-2 and TRBJ1-4; 10 bases align to TRBD1. Germline values: CDR1 SGHAT, CDR2 FQNNGV. The CDR3 has 16 residues. The ends lost 5 bases at V and 4 bases at J; junction bases unmatched: 7. CDR3 DNA: TGTGCCAGCAGCCGGGGACAGGGGAATCGTAATGAAAAACTGTTTTTT. Its translation: CASSRGQGNRNEKLFF.

The chain joins TRBV25-1 to TRBJ2-3; D unclear. The CDR3 loop spans 12 amino acids. The germline CDR1 and CDR2 sequences are MGHDK and SYGVNS. Trimming stripped 4 bases from V and 1 base from J, with 3 bases between. The CDR3 reads CASSVGTDTQYF. For the CDR3, the DNA is TGTGCCAGCAGTGTCGGCACAGATACGCAGTATTTT.

This clone was picked up one time. V usage is TRBV6-5 and J usage is TRBJ2-7; 8 bases are a match to TRBD2. The CDR3 loop spans 14 amino acids. CDR1 and CDR2 (germline): MNHEY, SVGAGI. After removal of 3 bases from V and 3 bases from J, the junction contained 4 bases not matched to a gene. CDR3 sequence (DNA): TGTGCCAGCAGTTATAGCGCGGGGGGCTACGAGCAGTACTTC. Its protein is CASSYSAGGYEQYF.

The V and J genes are TRBV6-5 and TRBJ1-1, with D tentatively TRBD1 (5 bases). The V and J ends lost 2 bases and 2 bases respectively, with 9 bases between them. Germline CDR1 MNHEY, CDR2 SVGAGI. CDR3 length equals 14 residues. The CDR3 here is CASSYDSVNTEAFF. For the CDR3, the DNA is TGTGCCAGCAGTTACGACAGTGTTAACACTGAAGCTTTCTTT.

This chain connects TRBV20-1 to TRBJ2-1; D not resolved. The germline V gene encodes CDR1 DFQATT and CDR2 SNEGSKA (reference sequence). The CDR3 contains 10 residues. V lost 5 bases, J lost 9 bases, and 8 bases lay in between. The CDR3 sequence is CSAPAGEQFF. Written as DNA, the CDR3 is TGCAGTGCTCCGGCAGGTGAGCAGTTCTTC.

The chain couples TRBV7-3 to TRBJ2-3; no clear D. Trimming left V 2 bases short and J 6 bases short, with 6 bases between. The germline V gene has CDR1 SGHTA and CDR2 FQGTGA. This CDR3 comprises 12 residues. The CDR3 loop is CASSLGADTQYF. Written as DNA, the CDR3 is TGTGCCAGCAGCTTAGGAGCCGATACGCAGTATTTT.

This clone was seen a few times. The chain links TRBV18 to TRBJ2-5; D gene unclear. CDR1 KGHSH and CDR2 LQKENI come from the germline V gene. There are 12 residues in the CDR3. V gave up 2 bases and J gave up 3 bases, with 4 bases separating them. CDR3 amino acids: CASSPTKETQYF. The DNA of the CDR3 is TGTGCCAGCTCACCAACTAAAGAGACCCAGTACTTC.

This clone turned up a few times. This chain connects TRBV2 to TRBJ2-7, with D tentatively TRBD2 (7 bases). The germline gives CDR1 SNHLY, CDR2 FYNNEI. The CDR3 contains 12 residues. V gave up 2 bases and J gave up 9 bases, with 11 bases separating them. Here the CDR3 DNA reads TGTGCCAGCAGTGAACGGGGAGGGGGGCAGTACTTC. Residues: CASSERGGGQYF.

The genes are TRBV14 and TRBJ1-1; no clear D. Between the trimmed V and J ends, which lost 1 base and 11 bases, there was a span of 11 bases. Germline V gene sequence: CDR1 SGHDN, CDR2 FVKESK. The CDR3 runs 12 residues. The CDR3 coding sequence is TGTGCCAGCAGCCAAGTATCGAGTAAGGCTTTCTTT. It specifies CASSQVSSKAFF. The entire variable domain, with the rest obtained from reference TRBV14 and TRBJ1-1, is as follows: EAGVTQFPSHSVIEKGQTVTLRCDPISGHDNLYWYRRVMGKEIKFLLHFVKESKQDESGMPNNRFLAERTGGTYSTLKVQPAELEDSGVYFCASSQVSSKAFFGQGTRLTVV.

CDR3 loop: CASSDGGRRGDTQYF. As DNA, the CDR3 is TGTGCCAGCAGTGATGGAGGGCGGCGGGGAGATACGCAGTATTTT. The rearrangement links TRBV6-1 to TRBJ2-3; the D gene is possibly TRBD2 (6 bases). This CDR3 contains 15 residues. V was pared by 3 bases and J by 5 bases, with 15 bases between. Germline CDR1 is MNHNS and CDR2 is SASEGT.

V usage is TRBV6-5 and J usage is TRBJ1-5; TRBD1 matches at 8 bases. Germline V CDR1 and CDR2: MNHEY, SVGAGI. V dropped 7 bases and J dropped 4; count of bases not matched to a gene: 9. This CDR3 is 15 amino acids long. The CDR3 spells CASTGQGVKNQPQHF. For the CDR3, the DNA is TGTGCCAGCACCGGACAGGGAGTCAAAAATCAGCCCCAGCATTTT.

The chain is built from TRBV19 and TRBJ1-2; 8 nucleotides agree with TRBD1. Germline V CDR1 and CDR2: LNHDA, SQIVND (reference sequence). Germline trimming cut 3 bases from V and 5 bases from J; bases unmatched to any gene: 8. This CDR3 is built from 15 residues. This chain's CDR3 is CASSMRQGASYGYTF. As DNA, the CDR3 is TGTGCCAGTAGTATGCGGCAGGGGGCCTCATATGGCTACACCTTC.

Only one count was recorded for this clone. The rearrangement uses TRBV7-9 and TRBJ2-3, with 7 bases matching TRBD1. This CDR3 spans 18 amino acids. The J segment lost 1 base and the V segment lost 5 bases, leaving 15 bases of the junction unmatched. Germline V CDR1 and CDR2: SEHNR, FQNEAQ (reference sequence). This CDR3 is CASSRSTGQVRRTDTQYF. DNA for the CDR3: TGTGCCAGCAGCCGGTCAACCGGACAGGTCCGTCGCACAGATACGCAGTATTTT.

V and J are TRBV3-1 (or the pseudogene TRBV3-2) and TRBJ1-4, with D possibly TRBD1 on 5 matching bases. This CDR3 region has 16 residues. CDR1 is LGHDT and CDR2 is YNNKEL in the germline V gene (reference sequence). Trimming pared 1 base from V and 0 bases from J, leaving 9 bases between. The CDR3: CASSQVIQATNEKLFF. The CDR3 coding sequence is TGTGCCAGCAGCCAAGTCATACAGGCAACTAATGAAAAACTGTTTTTT.

V is TRBV28 and J is TRBJ2-3, with D perhaps TRBD1 (6 bases). Germline CDR1 and CDR2: MDHEN and SYDVKM. This CDR3 contains 15 residues. Trimming shortened V by 5 bases and J by 1 base, and 13 bases separated the two germline ends. The CDR3 nucleotides read TGTGCCAGCAGTCTTCAGGGGAAGGGCACAGATACGCAGTATTTT. This sequence encodes CASSLQGKGTDTQYF.

The chain combines TRBV7-9 with TRBJ2-5, with D maybe TRBD2 (5 bases). The germline gives CDR1 SEHNR, CDR2 FQNEAQ (reference sequence). The CDR3 has 14 residues. The germline V and J ends were trimmed by 4 bases and 3 bases, with 12 bases remaining between them. DNA of the CDR3: TGTGCCAGCAGCTACTCCGGGATAGAAGAGACCCAGTACTTC. Protein: CASSYSGIEETQYF.

This clone was found once. The V gene is TRBV19, the J gene TRBJ2-1; 9 bases match TRBD2. The CDR3 covers 16 residues. V lost 4 bases, J lost 7 bases, and 11 bases stayed unmatched. Per germline, CDR1 LNHDA and CDR2 SQIVND (reference sequence). The CDR3 here is CASSTSSGRSLNEQFF. The DNA for the CDR3 is TGTGCCAGTAGTACTTCAAGCGGGAGGAGTTTGAATGAGCAGTTCTTC.

V is TRBV7-9 and J is TRBJ2-3; the D gene is possibly TRBD2 (6 bases). The V gene lost 5 bases and the J gene lost 2 bases, with 17 bases spanning the gap. The CDR3 contains 16 residues. CDR1 and CDR2 (germline): SEHNR, FQNEAQ (reference sequence). Here the CDR3 reads CASSLRAGGNTDTQYF. The CDR3 coding sequence is TGTGCCAGCAGCCTCCGCGCTGGCGGGAACACAGATACGCAGTATTTT.

This chain connects TRBV27 to TRBJ2-6; D is undetermined. Trimming left V 5 bases short and J 0 bases short, with 8 bases between. Per germline, CDR1 MNHEY and CDR2 SMNVEV (reference sequence). This CDR3 spans 15 amino acids. CDR3 bases: TGTGCCAGCAGTCCTTATAACTCTGGGGCCAACGTCCTGACTTTC. It codes for CASSPYNSGANVLTF.

V and J are TRBV30 and TRBJ1-1; unclear D gene. The CDR3 contains 13 residues. V dropped 0 bases and J dropped 1 base, with 6 bases sitting between them. The V gene's germline CDR1 is GTSNPN and CDR2 SVGIG (reference sequence). The CDR3 loop reads CAWSVNWNTEAFF. The CDR3 bases are TGTGCCTGGAGTGTAAACTGGAACACTGAAGCTTTCTTT.

CDR3 in DNA: TGTGCCAGCTCTCCGCCCTCACGGGGGGCGCTTGGAAACACCATATATTTT. This gives the protein CASSPPSRGALGNTIYF. The chain carries TRBV18 and TRBJ1-3; a possible D gene is TRBD1 (6 bases). V dropped 6 bases and J dropped 3 bases, with 21 bases sitting between them. This CDR3 has 17 amino acids. Germline V gene data show CDR1 as KGHSH and CDR2 as LQKENI.

Points on this clone: The same CDR3 also results from other DNA sequences found in this sample. The rearrangement links TRBV7-2 to TRBJ1-2, with 9 bases that match TRBD1. V shed 6 bases and J 4 bases; nucleotides not matched to a gene: 3. Germline V gene data show CDR1 as SGHTA and CDR2 as FQGNSA. The CDR3 runs 13 residues. The CDR3 bases are TGTGCCAGCAGTCTGGGACAGGGCTATGGCTACACCTTC. Protein sequence: CASSLGQGYGYTF.

The chain joins TRBV18 to TRBJ1-2; possible D gene TRBD1, 5 bases. Per the germline V gene, CDR1 is KGHSH and CDR2 is LQKENI. The ends were cut back, 3 bases at V and 0 bases at J, with 17 bases in the middle. This CDR3 contains 17 residues. CDR3 coding DNA: TGTGCCAGCTCACCCCGGTCTGGGGCCACAGCTAACTATGGCTACACCTTC. It codes for CASSPRSGATANYGYTF.

CDR3 coding DNA: TGTGCCAGCAGTCCGACAGGCCTGAACACTGAAGCTTTCTTT. Translating it yields CASSPTGLNTEAFF. The gene calls are TRBV7-2 and TRBJ1-1; a possible D gene is TRBD1 (6 bases). Germline values: CDR1 SGHTA, CDR2 FQGNSA. The CDR3 sequence is 14 residues long. Trimming took 6 bases from V and 0 from J, leaving 11 bases between them.

The V call is TRBV11-2, the J call TRBJ1-2, with 7 nucleotides matching TRBD1. Germline V lookup: CDR1 SGHAT, CDR2 FQNNGV. The CDR3 totals 16 residues. V was clipped by 4 bases and J by 5 bases; unmatched bases: 13. The CDR3 reads CASSSWRGQPPYGYTF. In DNA form, the CDR3 reads TGTGCCAGCAGCTCCTGGCGGGGACAGCCGCCATATGGCTACACCTTC.

This clone was seen once. V gene TRBV28 combines with J gene TRBJ1-4; 9 bases match TRBD1. Losses at the gene ends were 4 bases for V and 6 bases for J; bases not matched to a gene: 3. This CDR3 spans 14 amino acids. Germline CDR1 and CDR2: MDHEN and SYDVKM. The CDR3 protein is CASSSRTGDEKLFF. The CDR3 DNA reads as TGTGCCAGCAGTTCTAGGACAGGGGATGAAAAACTGTTTTTT.